One sample yielded the 28 T cell receptor beta chains listed below, sequenced in a study of siplizumab effects on memory and regulatory T cells. Using immunoSEQ multiplex PCR, the repertoire was profiled, and TCRdb retains in-frame clones only, with some absent. The sample gives 70,000 to 90,000 clones, roughly 93% of which show up once; 4% to 5.5% is in the top ten. Sequencing input: CD8+ T cells sorted from blood. Source of these receptors: a human donor in good health.

This chain links TRBV10-2 with TRBJ1-5; 7 bases align to TRBD1. CDR1 is WSHSY and CDR2 is SAAADI in the germline V gene. Trimming at V came to 4 bases and at J to 4 bases, leaving 7 bases not matched to a gene. The CDR3 sequence is 15 residues long. The chain's CDR3 is CASSGDRVRNQPQHF. The CDR3 DNA is TGCGCCAGCAGTGGTGACAGGGTCAGAAATCAGCCCCAGCATTTT.

The chain couples TRBV4-1 to TRBJ2-7; TRBD2 might be the D (5 bases). Deletions cut 3 bases from V and 5 bases from J, with 14 bases between. CDR1 is MGHRA and CDR2 is YSYEKL in the germline V gene. CDR3 length equals 14 residues. The CDR3 DNA follows: TGCGCCAGCAGCCACCGGGATGCGTCGGACGAGCAGTACTTC. Its translation is CASSHRDASDEQYF.

A word on this clone: The same CDR3 can be traced to other DNA sequences in this sample. The chain uses TRBV4-1 and TRBJ1-1, with D unresolved. Germline assignment: CDR1 MGHRA and CDR2 YSYEKL. Trimming left V 1 base short and J 4 bases short, with 1 base between. The CDR3 spans 11 residues. The CDR3 DNA is TGCGCCAGCAGCCAAGGCACTGAAGCTTTCTTT. Translated, it gives CASSQGTEAFF.

The V gene is TRBV2, the J gene TRBJ1-6, with a tentative D call TRBD1 (5 bases). The CDR3 totals 18 residues. The germline gives CDR1 SNHLY, CDR2 FYNNEI. V was pared by 7 bases and J by 1 base, with 20 bases between. CDR3 in amino acids: CASNGNQGEASYNSPLHF. The CDR3 DNA sequence: TGTGCCAGCAACGGGAATCAGGGAGAGGCATCCTATAATTCACCCCTCCACTTT.

The chain couples TRBV19 to TRBJ2-1; 10 positions match TRBD1. CDR3 length: 17 residues. Germline CDR1 LNHDA, CDR2 SQIVND (reference sequence). Trimming cost V 1 base and J 2 bases; bases outside gene matches: 5. As DNA, the CDR3 is TGTGCCAGTAGTATAGCTTCCGGGACAGGGGCCTACAATGAGCAGTTCTTC. It translates to CASSIASGTGAYNEQFF.

The chain is built from TRBV6-5 and TRBJ2-3; the D gene is possibly TRBD2 (6 bases). Germline CDR1 MNHEY, CDR2 SVGAGI. The CDR3 is 15 amino acids. Trimming pared 0 bases from V and 4 bases from J, leaving 11 bases between. This CDR3 reads CASSYSLRGPDTQYF. The DNA of the CDR3 is TGTGCCAGCAGTTACTCGCTGCGGGGTCCAGATACGCAGTATTTT.

This rearrangement joins TRBV7-3 to TRBJ2-1; D is possibly TRBD2 (6 bases). Germline loops: CDR1 SGHTA, CDR2 FQGTGA. The CDR3 extends over 16 amino acids. V lost 2 bases to trimming and J lost 2 bases, with 13 bases between them. CDR3 protein: CASSLLVGGTYNEQFF. The CDR3 nucleotides are TGTGCCAGCAGCTTACTCGTGGGGGGAACCTACAATGAGCAGTTCTTC.

The count of this clone is one. The V gene is TRBV29-1, the J gene TRBJ1-1; 7 bases fit TRBD1. Germline lookup yields CDR1 SQVTM and CDR2 ANQGSEA. This CDR3 has 12 residues. The ends lost 7 bases at V and 0 bases at J; junction bases unmatched: 2. The CDR3 protein is CSAGTVNTEAFF. The DNA for the CDR3 is TGCAGCGCCGGGACAGTGAACACTGAAGCTTTCTTT.

This rearrangement joins TRBV11-2 to TRBJ2-1; TRBD2 matches 7 bases. CDR3 size: 17 residues. Germline lookup yields CDR1 SGHAT and CDR2 FQNNGV. Trimming removed 1 base from V and 3 bases from J; junction bases left unmatched: 9. This CDR3 reads CASSLVPAGYFYNEQFF. The CDR3 DNA sequence: TGTGCCAGCAGCTTAGTCCCAGCGGGGTACTTCTACAATGAGCAGTTCTTC.

This clone has only one observation. The chain links TRBV28 to TRBJ1-2, with a tentative D call TRBD1 (5 bases). The CDR3 totals 14 residues. The germline gives CDR1 MDHEN, CDR2 SYDVKM. V was shortened by 3 bases and J by 3 bases, with 11 bases between the two germline ends. Here the CDR3 reads CASSFEGPDYGYTF. The CDR3 DNA reads TGTGCCAGCAGTTTTGAGGGGCCGGACTATGGCTACACCTTC.

This chain joins TRBV4-3 and TRBJ2-7; no reliable D call. Germline V lookup: CDR1 LGHNA, CDR2 YSLEER. Trimming stripped 0 bases from V and 2 bases from J, with 5 bases between. This CDR3 region has 13 residues. Written as DNA, the CDR3 is TGCGCCAGCAGCCAAGATCAAACCTACGAGCAGTACTTC. Translation: CASSQDQTYEQYF.

The chain links TRBV4-1 to TRBJ2-7, with D maybe TRBD1 (6 bases). The CDR3 loop spans 15 amino acids. CDR1 and CDR2 (germline): MGHRA, YSYEKL. Trimming pared 1 base from V and 3 bases from J, leaving 13 bases between. The chain's CDR3 is CASSQGSAGDYEQYF. The CDR3 nucleotides read TGCGCCAGCAGCCAAGGGTCGGCAGGGGACTACGAGCAGTACTTC.

CDR3 coding DNA: TGCGCCAGCAGCCAAGATTGGGGGTACGAGCAGTACTTC. Amino acids: CASSQDWGYEQYF. The rearrangement uses TRBV4-1 and TRBJ2-7; D could derive from TRBD1 or TRBD2 (5 bases each). CDR1 is MGHRA and CDR2 is YSYEKL in the germline V gene. The CDR3 totals 13 residues. The ends were cut back, 0 bases at V and 4 bases at J, with 7 bases in the middle.

V is TRBV28 and J is TRBJ2-7, with D unclear. The CDR3 is 11 residues long. V was pared by 4 bases and J by 0 bases, with 1 base between. Germline CDR1 MDHEN, CDR2 SYDVKM. The CDR3 nucleotides read TGTGCCAGCAGTTACTCCTACGAGCAGTACTTC. Protein: CASSYSYEQYF.

The chain has TRBV4-2 and TRBJ2-1, with D tentatively TRBD2 (7 bases). Germline loops: CDR1 LGHNA, CDR2 YNFKEQ. The CDR3 extends over 14 amino acids. The V and J ends lost 3 bases and 4 bases respectively, with 10 bases between them. Written as DNA, the CDR3 is TGTGCCAGCAGCCAGGGGGGGCTGTACAATGAGCAGTTCTTC. Protein: CASSQGGLYNEQFF.

This clone appeared a single time. The genes are TRBV15 and TRBJ2-2, with 10 positions matching TRBD1. The CDR3 has 15 amino acids. Germline V gene data show CDR1 as LNHNV and CDR2 as YYDKDF (reference sequence). J lost 1 base, V lost 5 bases, and 1 base had no gene match. The CDR3 DNA reads as TGTGCCACCAGCCGGACAGGGGGGAACACCGGGGAGCTGTTTTTT. Translation: CATSRTGGNTGELFF.

This clone showed up just once. V and J are TRBV5-4 and TRBJ2-7, with 9 bases lining up with TRBD2. This CDR3 is 16 amino acids long. J was trimmed by 0 bases and V by 0 bases; bases with no gene match: 4. CDR1 SGHNT and CDR2 YYREEE come from the germline V gene (reference sequence). The CDR3 DNA follows: TGTGCCAGCAGCTTGGGAAGCGGGGGGATCTCCTACGAGCAGTACTTC. Translation: CASSLGSGGISYEQYF.

The chain has TRBV6-6 and TRBJ1-2, with TRBD1 as a possible D gene (6 bases). There are 15 residues in the CDR3. The V gene's germline CDR1 is MNHNY and CDR2 SVGAGI (reference sequence). The V end lost 2 bases, the J end lost 2 bases, and 12 bases lay between the germline ends. CDR3 sequence (DNA): TGTGCCAGCAGTTACGCGGCAGGGGAGAACTATGGCTACACCTTC. Its protein is CASSYAAGENYGYTF.

The chain carries TRBV28 and TRBJ1-1; D not certain. The CDR3 loop spans 12 amino acids. V was clipped by 4 bases and J by 3 bases, with 6 bases between them. Germline CDR1 is MDHEN and CDR2 is SYDVKM. CDR3: CASSYADTEAFF. DNA for the CDR3: TGTGCCAGCAGTTATGCGGACACTGAAGCTTTCTTT.

The chain carries TRBV5-4 and TRBJ1-1; no clear D gene. This CDR3 has 13 residues. V was pared by 6 bases and J by 0 bases, with 9 bases between. Germline values: CDR1 SGHNT, CDR2 YYREEE (reference sequence). The CDR3 loop is CASTSSMNTEAFF. CDR3 nucleotide sequence: TGTGCCAGCACCTCCTCTATGAACACTGAAGCTTTCTTT.

The chain employs TRBV4-1 and TRBJ2-3, with 7 bases identical to TRBD2. The V gene end was trimmed by 5 bases and the J gene end by 3 bases; junction bases not matched to a gene: 8. This CDR3 has 15 residues. The germline gives CDR1 MGHRA, CDR2 YSYEKL. The CDR3 DNA is TGCGCCAGCAGCGAACGGTCAGCGGGAACAGATACGCAGTATTTT. Translated: CASSERSAGTDTQYF.

The chain joins TRBV4-1 to TRBJ2-7; D unresolved. CDR1 and CDR2 from the germline V gene are MGHRA and YSYEKL. CDR3 length: 13 residues. Between the trimmed V and J ends, which lost 0 bases and 5 bases, there was a span of 8 bases. The CDR3 coding sequence is TGCGCCAGCAGCCAAGATGCAGATCACGAGCAGTACTTC. Its protein is CASSQDADHEQYF.

This clone was seen once. The chain uses TRBV6-1 and TRBJ2-7; TRBD2 matches at 8 bases. The CDR3 totals 15 residues. The germline V gene encodes CDR1 MNHNS and CDR2 SASEGT. After removal of 1 base from V and 1 base from J, the junction contained 3 bases not matched to a gene. The CDR3 DNA sequence: TGTGCCAGCAGTGAAGGGGCTAGCGGGTCCTACGAGCAGTACTTC. Its translation is CASSEGASGSYEQYF.

V is TRBV2 and J is TRBJ2-5, with D hard to call. The germline V gene has CDR1 SNHLY and CDR2 FYNNEI. V lost 5 bases and J 3 bases, leaving 10 bases between the germline ends. This CDR3 spans 13 amino acids. The CDR3 DNA sequence: TGTGCCAGCAGTAGTCAAATGGAAGAGACCCAGTACTTC. It specifies CASSSQMEETQYF.

The rearrangement links TRBV7-9 to TRBJ2-3; a possible D gene is TRBD1 (6 bases). This CDR3 is 15 amino acids long. V was clipped by 2 bases and J by 4 bases, with 13 bases between them. Per germline, CDR1 SEHNR and CDR2 FQNEAQ (reference sequence). CDR3 nucleotides: TGTGCCAGCAGCTTAAGCCGGGCAGGGGCAGATACGCAGTATTTT. It codes for CASSLSRAGADTQYF.

The chain employs TRBV6-1 and TRBJ1-2; D is unclear. This CDR3 has 14 residues. Germline CDR1 is MNHNS and CDR2 is SASEGT. Trimming left V 0 bases short and J 4 bases short, with 9 bases between. The CDR3 DNA is TGTGCCAGCAGTGAAGCCAGTAGGAGCTATGGCTACACCTTC. Its translation is CASSEASRSYGYTF.

V usage is TRBV4-1 and J usage is TRBJ2-1, with a possible D match to TRBD2 (6 bases). Germline V gene data show CDR1 as MGHRA and CDR2 as YSYEKL. V was shortened by 4 bases and J by 3 bases, with 10 bases between the two germline ends. The CDR3 runs to 14 residues. DNA of the CDR3: TGCGCCAGCAGCCCATTAGCGGACTACAATGAGCAGTTCTTC. This encodes CASSPLADYNEQFF.

The V call is TRBV4-1, the J call TRBJ2-5; 8 bases agree with TRBD1. The CDR3 covers 15 residues. The ends lost 4 bases at V and 5 bases at J; junction bases unmatched: 9. Germline lookup yields CDR1 MGHRA and CDR2 YSYEKL. CDR3 region: CASSLLRGPGETQYF. The DNA of the CDR3 is TGCGCCAGCAGCCTGCTCAGGGGGCCGGGGGAGACCCAGTACTTC.